This T cell receptor (beta chain) is drawn from a study of blood T cell repertoires in COVID-19. Overall study context: The origin of the acute and convalescent COVID-19 samples was the United States, Italy and Spain. In each case, the material was cDNA or gDNA derived from T cells, B-cell-depleted T cells, or PBMCs.

Residents of around 24 US areas, aged 18 to 89 years, made up the participants. TCRdb's copy holds only in-frame clones and misses some; the assay was immunoSEQ multiplex PCR. The repertoire holds about 380,000 clones, with around 87% as singletons. Trimming stripped 2 bases from V and 4 bases from J, with 6 bases between. Germline V gene lookup returns CDR1 PRHDT and CDR2 FYEKMQ (reference sequence). The CDR3 has 14 residues. Sequencing was done on a sample of PBMCs or T cells enriched from blood (not recorded which). The chain is built from TRBV13 and TRBJ1-6, with D possibly matching TRBD1 (5 bases). This sequence was found in a man aged 30 to 45 who had recovered from COVID-19. The CDR3 spells CASSLRQYNSPLHF. The CDR3 nucleotides read TGTGCCAGCAGCTTAAGACAGTATAATTCACCCCTCCACTTT.